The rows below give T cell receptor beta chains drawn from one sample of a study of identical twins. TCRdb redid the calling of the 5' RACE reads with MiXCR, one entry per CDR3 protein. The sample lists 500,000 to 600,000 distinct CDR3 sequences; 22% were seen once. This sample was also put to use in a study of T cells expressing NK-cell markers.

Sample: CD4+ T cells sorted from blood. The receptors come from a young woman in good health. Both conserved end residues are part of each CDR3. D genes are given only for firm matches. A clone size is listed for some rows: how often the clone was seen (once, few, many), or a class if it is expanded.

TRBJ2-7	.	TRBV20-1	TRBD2	CSARSLAGNSYEQYF	TGCAGTGCTAGAAGCCTAGCGGGTAATTCCTACGAGCAGTACTTC
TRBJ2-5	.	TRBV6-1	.	CASSAQTGGMETQYF	TGTGCCAGCAGTGCGCAGACAGGTGGCATGGAGACCCAGTACTTC
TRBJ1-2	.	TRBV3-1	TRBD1	CASSQKQGTYHYGYTF	TGTGCCAGCAGCCAAAAACAGGGGACCTACCACTATGGCTACACCTTC
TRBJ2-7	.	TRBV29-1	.	CSVGPGDRLGEQYF	TGCAGCGTTGGCCCGGGAGACCGACTGGGCGAGCAGTACTTC
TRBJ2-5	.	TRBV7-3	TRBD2	CASSLASGGGQETQYF	TGTGCCAGCAGCCTGGCTAGCGGGGGGGGCCAAGAGACCCAGTACTTC
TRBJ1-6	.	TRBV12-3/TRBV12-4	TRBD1	CASSRGTVNSPLHF	TGTGCCAGCAGTCGGGGGACAGTAAATTCACCCCTCCACTTT
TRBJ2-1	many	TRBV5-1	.	CASSGASHEQFF	TGCGCCAGCAGCGGAGCGAGCCATGAGCAGTTCTTC
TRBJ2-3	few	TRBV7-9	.	CASSRPVMAWGTDTQYF	TGTGCCAGCAGCCGGCCTGTGATGGCGTGGGGCACAGATACGCAGTATTTT
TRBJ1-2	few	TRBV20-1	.	CSASLPGADGYTF	TGCAGTGCTAGCCTCCCCGGGGCTGATGGCTACACCTTC
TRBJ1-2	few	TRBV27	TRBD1	CASSWTGTGNGYTF	TGTGCCAGCAGTTGGACAGGGACAGGGAATGGCTACACCTTC
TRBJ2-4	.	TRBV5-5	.	CASSLVLGPGGAIQYF	TGTGCCAGCAGCTTGGTATTGGGACCAGGGGGGGCTATTCAGTACTTC
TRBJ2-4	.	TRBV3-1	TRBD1	CASSHLTGGRNIQYF	TGTGCCAGCAGCCATCTGACAGGGGGCAGAAACATTCAGTACTTC
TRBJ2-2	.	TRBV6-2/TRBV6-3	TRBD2	CASSRGLAGPTTGELFF	TGTGCCAGCAGCCGCGGACTAGCGGGACCCACCACCGGGGAGCTGTTTTTT
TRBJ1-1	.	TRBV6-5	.	CASSYYPPSRVTEAFF	TGTGCCAGCAGTTACTACCCCCCGTCCCGAGTAACTGAAGCTTTCTTT
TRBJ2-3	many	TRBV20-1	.	CSASGGKDTQYF	TGCAGTGCTAGCGGGGGCAAAGATACGCAGTATTTT
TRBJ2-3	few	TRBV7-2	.	CASSIQGRKDTQYF	TGTGCCAGCAGTATTCAGGGGAGAAAAGATACGCAGTATTTT
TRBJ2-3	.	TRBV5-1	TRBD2	CASSLGGTSGGYTDTQYF	TGCGCCAGCAGCTTAGGTGGGACTAGCGGAGGATACACAGATACGCAGTATTTT
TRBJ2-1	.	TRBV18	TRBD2	CASSPSGGGEQFF	TGTGCCAGCTCTCCTAGCGGGGGCGGTGAGCAGTTCTTC
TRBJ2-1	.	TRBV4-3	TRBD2	CASSQDVPTRAGGGNEQFF	TGCGCCAGCAGCCAAGATGTCCCTACCCGAGCGGGAGGTGGTAATGAGCAGTTCTTC
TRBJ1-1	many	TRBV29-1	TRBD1	CSASTGSNEAFF	TGCAGCGCGTCGACAGGGAGTAATGAAGCTTTCTTT
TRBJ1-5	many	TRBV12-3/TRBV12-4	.	CASSFRDNQPQHF	TGTGCCAGCAGTTTTAGAGATAATCAGCCCCAGCATTTT
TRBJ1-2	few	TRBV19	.	CASLEWGEKGYTF	TGTGCCAGTTTGGAGTGGGGCGAAAAGGGCTACACCTTC
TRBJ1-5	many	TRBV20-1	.	CSASRVEGNQPQHF	TGCAGTGCTAGCAGGGTGGAGGGCAATCAGCCCCAGCATTTT
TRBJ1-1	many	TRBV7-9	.	CASSLGEKAFF	TGTGCCAGCAGCTTAGGAGAAAAAGCTTTCTTT
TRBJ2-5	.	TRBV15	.	CATSSSDLGTQYF	TGTGCCACCAGCAGCTCAGATCTGGGGACCCAGTACTTC
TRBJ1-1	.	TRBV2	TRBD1	CASRARQGITEAFF	TGTGCCAGCAGAGCTCGACAGGGGATCACTGAAGCTTTCTTT
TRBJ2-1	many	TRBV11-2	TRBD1	CASSPGQSSYNEQFF	TGTGCCAGCAGCCCGGGACAGTCCTCCTACAATGAGCAGTTCTTC
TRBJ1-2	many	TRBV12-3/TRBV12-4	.	CASSLRTGYTF	TGTGCCAGCAGTTTGAGGACAGGCTACACCTTC
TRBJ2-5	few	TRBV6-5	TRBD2	CASSYSIAGGYQETQYF	TGTGCCAGCAGTTACTCGATAGCGGGAGGGTACCAAGAGACCCAGTACTTC
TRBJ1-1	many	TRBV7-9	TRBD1	CASSLGTGTNTEAFF	TGTGCCAGCAGCTTGGGGACAGGGACGAACACTGAAGCTTTCTTT
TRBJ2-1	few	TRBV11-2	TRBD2	CASTPFGLARVDEQFF	TGTGCCAGCACCCCTTTCGGACTAGCCCGAGTTGATGAGCAGTTCTTC
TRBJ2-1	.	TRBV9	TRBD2	CASSVEGLAGPIF	TGTGCCAGCAGCGTAGAAGGTCTAGCGGGGCCTATCTTC
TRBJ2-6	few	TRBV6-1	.	CASSTQAGHRSGANVLTF	TGTGCCAGCTCTACCCAGGCGGGACACCGCTCTGGGGCCAACGTCCTGACTTTC
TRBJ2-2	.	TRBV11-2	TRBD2	CASSPSTSGPNTGELFF	TGTGCCAGCAGCCCATCGACTAGCGGGCCGAACACCGGGGAGCTGTTTTTT
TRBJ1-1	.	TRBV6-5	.	CASSYESGDMNTEAFF	TGTGCCAGCAGTTACGAATCAGGTGATATGAACACTGAAGCTTTCTTT
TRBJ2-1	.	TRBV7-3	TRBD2	CASSFGGGYNEQFF	TGTGCCAGCAGCTTTGGGGGGGGCTACAATGAGCAGTTCTTC
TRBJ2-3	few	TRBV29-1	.	CSALGGYDTQYF	TGCAGCGCCCTCGGTGGGTACGATACGCAGTATTTT
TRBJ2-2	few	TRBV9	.	CASSVGPQNTGELFF	TGTGCCAGCAGCGTAGGGCCCCAGAACACCGGGGAGCTGTTTTTT
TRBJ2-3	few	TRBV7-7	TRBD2	CASSPFGGSGGSTDTQYF	TGTGCCAGCAGCCCGTTTGGCGGGAGTGGGGGTAGCACAGATACGCAGTATTTT
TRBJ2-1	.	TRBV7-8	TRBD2	CASSSQTSGRPTYNEQFF	TGTGCCAGCAGCTCCCAGACTAGCGGGAGACCCACCTACAATGAGCAGTTCTTC
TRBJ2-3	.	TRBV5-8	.	CASSWGVGTQYF	TGTGCCAGCAGCTGGGGGGTTGGTACGCAGTATTTT
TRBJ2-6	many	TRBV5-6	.	CASSFRSGANVLTF	TGTGCCAGCAGCTTTCGCTCTGGGGCCAACGTCCTGACTTTC
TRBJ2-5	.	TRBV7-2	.	CASSLRVAGLETQYF	TGTGCCAGCAGCCTTAGGGTGGCGGGGCTAGAGACCCAGTACTTC
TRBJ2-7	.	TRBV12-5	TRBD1	CASGADRDYEQYF	TGTGCTAGTGGTGCCGACAGGGACTACGAGCAGTACTTC
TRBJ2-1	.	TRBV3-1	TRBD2	CASRLRLAGELFNEQFF	TGTGCCAGCAGACTCCGACTAGCGGGTGAATTGTTCAATGAGCAGTTCTTC